Here is one TCR beta chain with its context. This sample is part of a study of blood T cell repertoires in COVID-19. Study in general: Acute and convalescent COVID-19 specimens originated in the United States, Italy and Spain. Sample material is recorded as cDNA or gDNA derived from T cells, B-cell-depleted T cells, or PBMCs.

In the authors' methods: The assay estimated nucleated cells by amplifying reference gene primers. Some clones are missing from TCRdb's copy, which holds only in-frame ones; the method was immunoSEQ multiplex PCR. That table is the source of V, J and clone size, and D and trimming were worked out from the DNA. This table has 110,000 or so clones, over 65% appearing once. V lost 4 bases and J lost 10, with 11 bases in between. Germline assignment: CDR1 LGHDT and CDR2 YNNKEL (reference sequence). This CDR3 has 12 residues. Sequencing was carried out using peripheral blood. The chain couples TRBV3-1 (or the pseudogene TRBV3-2) to TRBJ2-1; D possibly corresponds to TRBD1 (6 bases). This TCR was sampled from a man aged 70 or older with acute or convalescent COVID-19. Here the CDR3 reads CASSPGRGEQFF. In DNA, the CDR3 is TGTGCCAGCAGCCCGGGCAGGGGAGAGCAGTTCTTC.